Each of the 21 T cell receptor beta chains below was sequenced from the same sample in a study of radiation and T cells in renal cell carcinoma (dated by TCRdb to the early 2020s). The label giving this sample's time point can be read as: tumor resected at nephrectomy. The treatment or condition label, as the study defines it: treatment-naive control, cytoreductive nephrectomy. Libraries were constructed by the immunoSEQ multiplex PCR assay. The clones in this table, taken by TCRdb from immuneACCESS, are in-frame only. Not every clone is retained; where verified, under half of the shortfall comes from an unresolved V gene, and the cause of the rest is unknown. Present in this sample are 13,000 or so clones, 55% to 70% of which were seen just once. Together, the top ten hold 13% of the sample. This specimen consisted of tumor tissue, obtained from a patient whose treatment was nephrectomy without radiotherapy. These receptors were taken from a middle-aged man with renal cell carcinoma.

The J gene is TRBJ2-3, the V gene TRBV6-1; D not certain. Germline V gene sequence: CDR1 MNHNS, CDR2 SASEGT. This CDR3 is built from 13 residues. V was pared by 0 bases and J by 5 bases, with 6 bases between. Here the CDR3 DNA reads TGTGCCAGCAGTGAAGCGCCCCGAGATACGCAGTATTTT. It translates to CASSEAPRDTQYF.

The CDR3 loop is CASSLQGSANTGELFF. The CDR3 nucleotides read TGTGCCAGCAGTTTGCAGGGGTCGGCGAACACCGGGGAGCTGTTTTTT. The gene calls are TRBV27 and TRBJ2-2, with D possibly matching TRBD1 (6 bases). V lost 3 bases, J lost 0 bases, and 11 bases lay in between. CDR1 MNHEY and CDR2 SMNVEV come from the germline V gene (reference sequence). The length of the CDR3 is 16 residues.

This clone was picked up one time. V is TRBV6-1 and J is TRBJ2-1; perhaps TRBD1 as D (5 bases). CDR3 size: 14 residues. CDR1 is MNHNS and CDR2 is SASEGT in the germline V gene. The ends were cut back, 8 bases at V and 5 bases at J, with 16 bases in the middle. CDR3 coding DNA: TGTGCCAGCGCGGACACCACCAAGCACAATGAGCAGTTCTTC. Its protein product is CASADTTKHNEQFF.

This clone has more than one count but fewer than ten. The chain recombines TRBV15 with TRBJ1-2; a possible D gene is TRBD1 (5 bases). The germline V gene has CDR1 LNHNV and CDR2 YYDKDF (reference sequence). Trimming pared 3 bases from V and 8 bases from J, leaving 19 bases between. The CDR3 is made up of 15 amino acids. This CDR3 is CATSRATTAGGGYTF. CDR3 bases: TGTGCCACCAGCAGGGCTACGACTGCGGGGGGAGGCTACACCTTC.

The rearrangement uses TRBV5-6 and TRBJ2-2; TRBD1 aligns across 7 bases. The J segment lost 4 bases and the V segment lost 3 bases, leaving 6 bases of the junction unmatched. CDR3 length: 15 amino acids. Germline loops: CDR1 SGHDT, CDR2 YYEEEE. The CDR3, as DNA: TGTGCCAGCAGCTGGGGACAGAGACCCACCGGGGAGCTGTTTTTT. This sequence encodes CASSWGQRPTGELFF.

The rearrangement joins TRBV7-6 to TRBJ2-2, with D perhaps given as TRBD1 or TRBD2 (6 bases each). CDR1 and CDR2 from the germline V gene are SGHVS and FNYEAQ. The CDR3 has 15 residues. The V end lost 7 bases, the J end lost 6 bases, and 18 bases lay between the germline ends. DNA for the CDR3: TGTGCCAGCACCCGTCAGGGGAGGAGTCCCGGGGAGCTGTTTTTT. Protein sequence: CASTRQGRSPGELFF.

This clone has only a few counts. As DNA, the CDR3 is TGTGCCAGTAGTCCCCGGACAGGGGACACTGAAGCTTTCTTT. Encoded protein: CASSPRTGDTEAFF. V is TRBV19 and J is TRBJ1-1; 9 bases align to TRBD1. J was trimmed by 3 bases and V by 5 bases; bases with no gene match: 4. This CDR3 is built from 14 residues. Looked up from germline, CDR1 is LNHDA and CDR2 is SQIVND (reference sequence).

This chain links TRBV5-1 with TRBJ1-2, with D unclear. V dropped 4 bases and J dropped 3 bases, with 10 bases sitting between them. The CDR3 loop spans 13 amino acids. In germline, CDR1 is SGHRS, CDR2 YFSETQ. Here the CDR3 reads CASSRGGDYGYTF. In nucleotides, the CDR3 is TGCGCCAGCAGCCGGGGTGGTGACTATGGCTACACCTTC.

This chain joins TRBV13 and TRBJ2-6, with 8 positions matching TRBD1. V shed 5 bases and J 1 base; nucleotides not matched to a gene: 10. CDR1 PRHDT and CDR2 FYEKMQ come from the germline V gene (reference sequence). This CDR3 comprises 18 residues. As DNA, the CDR3 is TGTGCCAGCAGCCCGGGGACAGGTGTTGGATCTGGGGCCAACGTCCTGACTTTC. This gives the protein CASSPGTGVGSGANVLTF.

The chain recombines TRBV9 with TRBJ1-1; D not certain. Germline V lookup: CDR1 SGDLS, CDR2 YYNGEE. The CDR3 sequence is 12 residues long. V gave up 3 bases and J gave up 3 bases, with 6 bases separating them. CDR3 DNA sequence: TGTGCCAGCAGCGGATACGACACTGAAGCTTTCTTT. This codes for CASSGYDTEAFF.

This CDR3 is CASSDEGFKPQHF. In DNA form, the CDR3 reads TGTGCCAGCAGTGACGAGGGTTTCAAGCCCCAGCATTTT. V and J are TRBV2 and TRBJ1-5; D remains ambiguous. V was shortened by 3 bases and J by 8 bases, with 11 bases between the two germline ends. From germline, CDR1 is SNHLY and CDR2 FYNNEI. The CDR3 length is 13 residues.

For this clone: At one end, the junction sequence differs from germline, possibly due to a read error. The chain joins TRBV29-1 to TRBJ2-7; 8 bases map to TRBD2. The CDR3 covers 16 residues. CDR1 SQVTM and CDR2 ANQGSEA come from the germline V gene. The CDR3, as DNA: TGCAGCGTTGAAGTTGGTCGGGGGGGCGTCTCCGACGAGCAGTACTTC. The encoded protein is CSVEVGRGGVSDEQYF.

This clone was picked up a small number of times. The rearrangement joins TRBV19 to TRBJ1-2, with D maybe TRBD1 (6 bases). V was shortened by 3 bases and J by 0 bases, with 20 bases between the two germline ends. The CDR3 covers 18 residues. The germline V gene encodes CDR1 LNHDA and CDR2 SQIVND (reference sequence). The CDR3 loop is CASSIPRGHHFTNYGYTF. CDR3 coding DNA: TGTGCCAGTAGTATCCCCCGGGGACACCACTTTACTAACTATGGCTACACCTTC.

The V and J genes are TRBV11-3 and TRBJ2-3, with 11 bases matching TRBD2. The CDR3 loop spans 16 amino acids. V lost 5 bases and J lost 1; bases outside the gene matches: 5. Germline values: CDR1 SGHNT, CDR2 YENEEA. DNA for the CDR3: TGTGCCAGCAGCCAGGGGACTAGCGGACGCACAGATACGCAGTATTTT. This gives the protein CASSQGTSGRTDTQYF.

This clone has a handful of counts. The J gene is TRBJ2-1, the V gene TRBV12-5; D unresolved. The CDR3 spans 12 residues. From germline, CDR1 is LGHNT and CDR2 FRNRAP. Trimming pared 5 bases from V and 6 bases from J, leaving 8 bases between. DNA for the CDR3: TGTGCTAGTGGTGCCTCCCTCAATGAGCAGTTCTTC. It is translated as CASGASLNEQFF.

This clone has more than one count but fewer than ten. The V and J genes are TRBV7-9 and TRBJ1-1; D not certain. Trimming took off 3 bases at V and 5 bases at J, with 7 bases between the two ends. CDR1 is SEHNR, CDR2 FQNEAQ, per germline (reference sequence). This CDR3 contains 12 residues. The CDR3 loop reads CASSFKWTEAFF. The CDR3 bases are TGTGCCAGCAGCTTTAAATGGACTGAAGCTTTCTTT.

This chain uses TRBV5-4 with TRBJ2-1; D may correspond to TRBD1 or TRBD2 (5 bases each). Germline CDR1 reads SGHNT; CDR2 reads YYREEE (reference sequence). Deletions cut 1 base from V and 7 bases from J, with 15 bases between. This CDR3 has 15 amino acids. The CDR3 sequence: CASSLIRAGSNEQFF. CDR3 DNA sequence: TGTGCCAGCAGCTTGATCAGGGCGGGTAGTAATGAGCAGTTCTTC.

The chain uses TRBV18 and TRBJ1-5, with a weak D call TRBD1 (5 bases). The V gene lost 6 bases and the J gene lost 5 bases, with 11 bases spanning the gap. Looked up from germline, CDR1 is KGHSH and CDR2 is LQKENI. The CDR3 covers 13 residues. The CDR3 loop is CASSAGLDQPQHF. The CDR3 nucleotides are TGTGCCAGCTCGGCGGGGCTTGATCAGCCCCAGCATTTT. Variable domain in full (rest from reference TRBV18 and TRBJ1-5): NAGVMQNPRHLVRRRGQEARLRCSPMKGHSHVYWYRQLPEEGLKFMVYLQKENIIDESGMPKERFSAEFPKEGPSILRIQQVVRGDSAAYFCASSAGLDQPQHFGDGTRLSIL.

This rearrangement joins TRBV15 to TRBJ2-1; either TRBD1 or TRBD2 may supply D (5 bases each). CDR3 length equals 13 residues. Per the germline V gene, CDR1 is LNHNV and CDR2 is YYDKDF (reference sequence). V dropped 8 bases and J dropped 7 bases, with 15 bases sitting between them. This chain's CDR3 is CATRGPTGNEQFF. In nucleotides, the CDR3 is TGTGCCACCCGGGGCCCGACGGGGAATGAGCAGTTCTTC.

This clone was found a few times. The rearrangement joins TRBV7-2 to TRBJ2-3; no reliable D call. From germline, CDR1 is SGHTA and CDR2 FQGNSA. Trimming shortened V by 2 bases and J by 2 bases, and 11 bases separated the two germline ends. This CDR3 has 15 amino acids. In DNA, the CDR3 is TGTGCCAGCAGCTTACGCAGGCAGAACACAGATACGCAGTATTTT. Residues: CASSLRRQNTDTQYF.

This clone rates as medium-sized. The chain employs TRBV6-5 and TRBJ1-2; no reliable D call. Germline V lookup: CDR1 MNHEY, CDR2 SVGAGI. Deletions cut 6 bases from V and 8 bases from J, with 16 bases between. There are 13 residues in the CDR3. CDR3 loop: CASSLTGRKGYTF. The CDR3 DNA is TGTGCCAGCAGCCTAACGGGGAGGAAAGGCTACACCTTC.